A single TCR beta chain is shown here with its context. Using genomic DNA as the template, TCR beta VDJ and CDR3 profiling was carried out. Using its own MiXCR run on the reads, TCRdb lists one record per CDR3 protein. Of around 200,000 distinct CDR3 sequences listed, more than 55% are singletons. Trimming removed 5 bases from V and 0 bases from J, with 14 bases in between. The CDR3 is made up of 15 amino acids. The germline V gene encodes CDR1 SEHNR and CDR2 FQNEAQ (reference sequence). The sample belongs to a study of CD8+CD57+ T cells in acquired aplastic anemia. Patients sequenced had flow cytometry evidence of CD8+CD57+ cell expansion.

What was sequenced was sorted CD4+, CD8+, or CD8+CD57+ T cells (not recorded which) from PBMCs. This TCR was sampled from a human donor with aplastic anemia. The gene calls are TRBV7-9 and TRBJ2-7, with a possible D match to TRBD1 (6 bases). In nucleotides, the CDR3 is TGTGCCAGCAGCGGACAGAGTAGAGCCTCCTACGAGCAGTACTTC. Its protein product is CASSGQSRASYEQYF. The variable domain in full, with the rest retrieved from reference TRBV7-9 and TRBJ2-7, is DTGVSQNPRHKITKRGQNVTFRCDPISEHNRLYWYRQTLGQGPEFLTYFQNEAQLEKSRLLSDRFSAERPKGSFSTLEIQRTEQGDSAMYLCASSGQSRASYEQYFGPGTRLTVT.